This T cell receptor (beta chain) was found in a study of cytomegalovirus exposure and HLA in healthy donors. Overall study findings and caveats: Compared with the approximately 680-donor mean, an Asian-associated ancestry cluster reportedly had fewer N-insertions, according to a later analysis. TCR beta sequences reportedly predicted most subjects' HLA-A and HLA-B alleles accurately.

Notes on this clone: The target antigen is unknown.

The PCR employed 60 Vbeta primers together with 13 Jbeta primers. Method: immunoSEQ multiplex PCR; TCRdb's copy keeps in-frame clones and lacks some. The table lists some 100,000 clones, about 77% of them singletons. From germline, CDR1 is SGHTA and CDR2 FQGNSA. V shed 5 bases, J shed 4 bases, and the junction held 4 bases outside the gene matches. The CDR3 covers 15 residues. The study sampled nominally healthy donors, though unrecorded immune exposures were likely. Sequenced: PBMCs. The V call is TRBV7-2, the J call TRBJ2-5; 13 nucleotides align to TRBD2. This receptor was identified in a woman between 50 and 59 years old in good health and CMV-seropositive. The CDR3 coding sequence is TGTGCCAGCAGCCTCCGACTAGCGGGGGGAGAGACCCAGTACTTC. Protein product: CASSLRLAGGETQYF.